The T cell receptor (beta chain) under discussion was sequenced for a study of Graves' ophthalmopathy and Graves' hyperthyroidism. Using RNA transcripts, the TCR beta CDR3 regions were amplified. HTBI primers were employed in first-round RT-PCR, then a second-round multiplex PCR followed. A single record per CDR3 protein comes from TCRdb applying MiXCR to the multiplex PCR reads. The data show roughly 700,000 distinct CDR3 sequences, with approximately 40% seen just once and approximately 43% held by the top ten. V dropped 5 bases and J dropped 6; count of bases not matched to a gene: 12. From germline, CDR1 is SNHLY and CDR2 FYNNEI. The CDR3 loop spans 16 amino acids.

The sample taken for sequencing was peripheral blood. The J gene is TRBJ2-7, the V gene TRBV2, with TRBD2 identical over 11 bases. This TCR was sampled from an adult man with Graves' ophthalmopathy. CDR3 DNA: TGTGCCAGCAGTCGAGACCAACTAGCGGGAGATCCCGAGCAGTACTTC. Encoded protein: CASSRDQLAGDPEQYF.